This record covers a single TCR beta chain. Its antigen is currently unknown. This sample is drawn from a study of radiation and T cells in renal cell carcinoma. Time point described: blood 4 weeks post-SBRT, at nephrectomy. Treatment indicated: 15 Gy SBRT to primary tumor, nephrectomy 4 weeks later. Nephrectomy followed 15 Gy stereotactic body radiation by 4 weeks. Study observations and caveats: Pretreatment tumor biopsies were lacking, so baseline clonotypes are unknown.

Libraries were prepared by immunoSEQ multiplex PCR; TCRdb keeps only in-frame clonotypes and omits some of them. Altogether about 86,000 clones are present, 85% being singletons, with the ten largest covering approximately 8.6%. The V segment lost 8 bases and the J segment 5 bases; nucleotides outside the gene matches: 8. The CDR3 runs to 14 residues. Germline CDR1 is LGHNA and CDR2 is YNFKEQ. The sequencing used blood, collected from a patient whose treatment included radiotherapy and nephrectomy. This receptor was identified in a man aged 50 to 59 with renal cell carcinoma. This chain joins TRBV4-2 and TRBJ1-2; TRBD1 aligns across 10 bases. For the CDR3, the DNA is TGTGCCAGCCAGGGGGGACAGGGGAATTATGGCTACACCTTC. It yields the protein CASQGGQGNYGYTF.